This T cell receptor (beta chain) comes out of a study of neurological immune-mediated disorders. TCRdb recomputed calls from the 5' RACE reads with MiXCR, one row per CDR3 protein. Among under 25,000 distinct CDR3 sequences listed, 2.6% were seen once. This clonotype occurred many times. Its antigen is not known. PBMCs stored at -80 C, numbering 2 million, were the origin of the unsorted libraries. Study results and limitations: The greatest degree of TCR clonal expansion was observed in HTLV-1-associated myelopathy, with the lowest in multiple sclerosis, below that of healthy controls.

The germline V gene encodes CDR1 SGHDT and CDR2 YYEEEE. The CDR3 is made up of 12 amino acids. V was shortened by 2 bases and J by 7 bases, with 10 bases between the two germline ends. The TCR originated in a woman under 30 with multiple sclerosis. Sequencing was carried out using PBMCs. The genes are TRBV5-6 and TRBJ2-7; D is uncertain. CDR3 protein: CASSFPGREQYF. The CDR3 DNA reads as TGTGCCAGCAGCTTTCCGGGTCGAGAGCAGTACTTC.